This TCR beta chain was recovered during a study of beta chain features in type 1 diabetes. Germline-derived CDR1 and CDR2 are SQVTM and ANQGSEA. Trimming stripped 2 bases from V and 0 bases from J, with 7 bases between. This CDR3 is built from 14 residues. The whole isolated RNA underwent reverse transcription, so sequencing captured expressed TCRB transcripts. Generated by immunoSEQ multiplex PCR, the TCRdb table keeps only in-frame clones and is missing some. The sample lists 250,000 or so clones, 68% occurring once. The source material was naive CD4+ T cells from blood. The chain joins TRBV29-1 to TRBJ2-2; D uncertain. The receptor's source is a man in his thirties or forties in good health. For the CDR3, the DNA is TGCAGCGTTGAAAGACATTCGAACACCGGGGAGCTGTTTTTT. This sequence encodes CSVERHSNTGELFF.